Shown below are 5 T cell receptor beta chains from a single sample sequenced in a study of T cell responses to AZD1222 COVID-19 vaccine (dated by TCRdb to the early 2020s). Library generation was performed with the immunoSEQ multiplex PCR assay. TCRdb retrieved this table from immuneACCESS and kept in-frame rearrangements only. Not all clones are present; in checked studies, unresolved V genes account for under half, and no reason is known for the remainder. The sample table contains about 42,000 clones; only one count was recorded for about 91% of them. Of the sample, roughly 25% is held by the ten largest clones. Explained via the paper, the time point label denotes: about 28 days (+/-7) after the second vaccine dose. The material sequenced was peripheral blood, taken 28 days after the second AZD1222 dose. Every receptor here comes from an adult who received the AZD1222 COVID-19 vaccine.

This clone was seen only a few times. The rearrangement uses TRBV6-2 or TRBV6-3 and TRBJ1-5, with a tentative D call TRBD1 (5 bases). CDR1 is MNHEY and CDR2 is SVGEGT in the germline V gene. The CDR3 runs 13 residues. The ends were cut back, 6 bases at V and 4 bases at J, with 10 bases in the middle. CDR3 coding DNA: TGTGCCAGCAGCAGACAGCCGAATCAGCCCCAGCATTTT. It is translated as CASSRQPNQPQHF.

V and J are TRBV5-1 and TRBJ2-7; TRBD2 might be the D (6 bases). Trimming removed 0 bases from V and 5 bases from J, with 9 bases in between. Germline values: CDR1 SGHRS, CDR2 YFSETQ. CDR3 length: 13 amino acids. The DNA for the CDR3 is TGCGCCAGCAGCTTGGTCGGAGGGAACGAGCAGTACTTC. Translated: CASSLVGGNEQYF.

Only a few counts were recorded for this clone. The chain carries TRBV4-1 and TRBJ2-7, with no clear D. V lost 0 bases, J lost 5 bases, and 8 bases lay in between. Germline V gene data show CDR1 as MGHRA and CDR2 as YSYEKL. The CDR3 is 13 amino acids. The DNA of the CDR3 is TGCGCCAGCAGCCAAGAAACAGCCCACGAGCAGTACTTC. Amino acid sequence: CASSQETAHEQYF.

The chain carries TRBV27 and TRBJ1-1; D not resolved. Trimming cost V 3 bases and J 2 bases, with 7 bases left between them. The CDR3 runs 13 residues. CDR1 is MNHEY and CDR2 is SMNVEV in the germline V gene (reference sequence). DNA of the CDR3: TGTGCCAGCAGTTTCAATGGAAACACTGAAGCTTTCTTT. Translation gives CASSFNGNTEAFF.

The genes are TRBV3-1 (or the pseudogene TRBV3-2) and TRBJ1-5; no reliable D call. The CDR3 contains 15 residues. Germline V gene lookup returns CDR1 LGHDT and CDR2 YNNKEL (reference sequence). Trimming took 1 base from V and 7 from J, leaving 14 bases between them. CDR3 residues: CASSQGAGIYQPQHF. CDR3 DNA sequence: TGTGCCAGCAGCCAAGGGGCCGGGATCTACCAGCCCCAGCATTTT.